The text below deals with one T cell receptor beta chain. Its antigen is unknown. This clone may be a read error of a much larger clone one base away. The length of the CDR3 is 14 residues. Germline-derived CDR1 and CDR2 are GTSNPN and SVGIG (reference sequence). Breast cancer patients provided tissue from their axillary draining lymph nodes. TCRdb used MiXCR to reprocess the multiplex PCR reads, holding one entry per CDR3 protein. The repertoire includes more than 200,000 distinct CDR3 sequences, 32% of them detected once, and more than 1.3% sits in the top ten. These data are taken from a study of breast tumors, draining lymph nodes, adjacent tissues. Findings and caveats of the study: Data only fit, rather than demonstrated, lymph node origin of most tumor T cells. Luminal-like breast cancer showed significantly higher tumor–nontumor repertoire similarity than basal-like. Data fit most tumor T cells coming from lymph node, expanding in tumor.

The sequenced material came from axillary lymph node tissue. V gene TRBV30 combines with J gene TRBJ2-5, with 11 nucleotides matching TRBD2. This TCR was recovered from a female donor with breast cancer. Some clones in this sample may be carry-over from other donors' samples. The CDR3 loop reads CARSVLAGGETQYF. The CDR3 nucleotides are TGTGCCCGGAGTGTGCTAGCGGGAGGTGAGACCCAGTACTTC. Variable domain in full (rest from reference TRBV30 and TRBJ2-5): SQTIHQWPATLVQPVGSPLSLECTVEGTSNPNLYWYRQAAGRGLQLLFYSVGIGQISSEVPQNLSASRPQDRQFILSSKKLLLSDSGFYLCARSVLAGGETQYFGPGTRLLVL.